Following are 3 T cell receptor beta chains from one sample sequenced in a study of cytomegalovirus exposure and HLA in healthy donors. Researchers ran the PCR with 60 Vbeta and 13 Jbeta primers. Only in-frame clones appear in the TCRdb table, and some are missing; sequencing was by immunoSEQ multiplex PCR. The top ten clones hold about 7.4% of a sample with tens of thousands of clones, around 70% of them seen once. Specimen: PBMCs. These receptors all come from a man aged 40-49 years in good health and CMV-seropositive.

The rearrangement uses TRBV10-3 and TRBJ2-1; 9 bases are shared with TRBD2. The V and J ends lost 2 bases and 8 bases, in that order; junction bases with no gene match: 7. Germline-derived CDR1 and CDR2 are ENHRY and SYGVKD. CDR3 length: 15 amino acids. The chain's CDR3 is CAISEVSGRVDEQFF. CDR3 nucleotide sequence: TGTGCCATCAGTGAGGTTAGCGGGAGAGTGGATGAGCAGTTCTTC.

The gene calls are TRBV10-3 and TRBJ1-5; D is perhaps TRBD1 (5 bases). CDR1 and CDR2 (germline): ENHRY, SYGVKD. Trimming stripped 0 bases from V and 5 bases from J, with 11 bases between. The CDR3 runs 15 residues. The CDR3 loop reads CAISESGGADQPQHF. DNA for the CDR3: TGTGCCATCAGTGAGTCAGGAGGGGCCGATCAGCCCCAGCATTTT.

V gene TRBV7-2 combines with J gene TRBJ2-2, with 7 positions matching TRBD2. Trimming took 1 base from V and 4 from J; bases not matched to a gene: 6. Looked up from germline, CDR1 is SGHTA and CDR2 is FQGNSA. This CDR3 has 16 amino acids. This CDR3 is CASSLEGGRRTGELFF. CDR3 in DNA: TGTGCCAGCAGCTTAGAGGGCGGGAGACGCACCGGGGAGCTGTTTTTT. The full variable domain, rest sourced from reference TRBV7-2 and TRBJ2-2, is GAGVSQSPSNKVTEKGKDVELRCDPISGHTALYWYRQSLGQGLEFLIYFQGNSAPDKSGLPSDRFSAERTGGSVSTLTIQRTQQEDSAVYLCASSLEGGRRTGELFFGEGSRLTVL.